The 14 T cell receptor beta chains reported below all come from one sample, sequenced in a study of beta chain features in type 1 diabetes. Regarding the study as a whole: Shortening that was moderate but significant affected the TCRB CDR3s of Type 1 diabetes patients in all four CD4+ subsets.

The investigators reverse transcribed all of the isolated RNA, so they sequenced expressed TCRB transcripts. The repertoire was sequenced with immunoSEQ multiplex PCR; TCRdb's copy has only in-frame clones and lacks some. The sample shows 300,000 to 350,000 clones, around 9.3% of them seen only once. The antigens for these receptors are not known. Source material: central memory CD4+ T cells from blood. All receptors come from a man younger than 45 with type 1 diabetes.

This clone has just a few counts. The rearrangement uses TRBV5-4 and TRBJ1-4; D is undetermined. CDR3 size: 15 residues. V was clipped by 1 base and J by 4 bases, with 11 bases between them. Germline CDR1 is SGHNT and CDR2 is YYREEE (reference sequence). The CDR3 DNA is TGTGCCAGCAGCTTGCAAACGGAAGATAATGAAAAACTGTTTTTT. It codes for CASSLQTEDNEKLFF.

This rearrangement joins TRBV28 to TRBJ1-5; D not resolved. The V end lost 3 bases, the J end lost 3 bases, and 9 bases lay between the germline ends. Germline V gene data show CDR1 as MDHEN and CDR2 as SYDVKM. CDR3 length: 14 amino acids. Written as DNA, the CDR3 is TGTGCCAGCAGTTTGAGCCAGCTCAATCAGCCCCAGCATTTT. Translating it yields CASSLSQLNQPQHF.

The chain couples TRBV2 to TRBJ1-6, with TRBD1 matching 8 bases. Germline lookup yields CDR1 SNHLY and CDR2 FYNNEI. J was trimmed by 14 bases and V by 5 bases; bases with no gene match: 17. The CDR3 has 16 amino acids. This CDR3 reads CASSPDVPGQGGSLHF. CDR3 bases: TGTGCCAGCAGTCCCGATGTGCCCGGACAGGGAGGTTCCCTCCACTTT.

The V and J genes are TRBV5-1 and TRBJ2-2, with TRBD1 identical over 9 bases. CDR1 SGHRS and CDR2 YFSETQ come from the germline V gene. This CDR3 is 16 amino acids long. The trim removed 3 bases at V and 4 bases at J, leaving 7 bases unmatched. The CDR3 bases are TGCGCCAGCAGCTCATCCGGGACAGGGATCACCGGGGAGCTGTTTTTT. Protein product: CASSSSGTGITGELFF.

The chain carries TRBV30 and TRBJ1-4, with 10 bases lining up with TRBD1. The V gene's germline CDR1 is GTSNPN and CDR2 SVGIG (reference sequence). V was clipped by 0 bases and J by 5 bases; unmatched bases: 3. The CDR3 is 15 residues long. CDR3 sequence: CAWSVGQGTNEKLFF. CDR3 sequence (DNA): TGTGCCTGGAGTGTGGGACAGGGGACGAATGAAAAACTGTTTTTT. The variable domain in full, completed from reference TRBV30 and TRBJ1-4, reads SQTIHQWPATLVQPVGSPLSLECTVEGTSNPNLYWYRQAAGRGLQLLFYSVGIGQISSEVPQNLSASRPQDRQFILSSKKLLLSDSGFYLCAWSVGQGTNEKLFFGSGTQLSVL.

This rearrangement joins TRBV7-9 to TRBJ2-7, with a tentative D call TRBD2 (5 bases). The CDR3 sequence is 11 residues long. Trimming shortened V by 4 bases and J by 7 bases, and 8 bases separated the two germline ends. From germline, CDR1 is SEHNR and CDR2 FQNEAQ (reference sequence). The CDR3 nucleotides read TGTGCCAGCAGCTGGCCGGGGGAGCAGTACTTC. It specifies CASSWPGEQYF.

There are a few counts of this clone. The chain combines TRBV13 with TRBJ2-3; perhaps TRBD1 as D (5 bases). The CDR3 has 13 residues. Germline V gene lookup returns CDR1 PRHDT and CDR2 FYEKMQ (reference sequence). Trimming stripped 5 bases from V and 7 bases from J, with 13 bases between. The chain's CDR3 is CASSQGARYTQYF. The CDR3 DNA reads TGTGCCAGCAGCCAAGGGGCGCGGTATACGCAGTATTTT.

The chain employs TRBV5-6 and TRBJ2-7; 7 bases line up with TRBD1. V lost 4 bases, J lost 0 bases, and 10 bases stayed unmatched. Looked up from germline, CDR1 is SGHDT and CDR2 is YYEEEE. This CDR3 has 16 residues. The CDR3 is CASSQEGGRFSYEQYF. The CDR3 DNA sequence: TGTGCCAGCAGCCAAGAAGGGGGCAGATTCTCCTACGAGCAGTACTTC.

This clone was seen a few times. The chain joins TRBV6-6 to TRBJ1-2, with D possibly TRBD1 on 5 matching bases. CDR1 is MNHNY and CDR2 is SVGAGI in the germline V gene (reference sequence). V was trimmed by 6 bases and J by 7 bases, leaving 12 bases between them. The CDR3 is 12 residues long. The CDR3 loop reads CASRFPRGGYTF. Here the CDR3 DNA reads TGTGCCAGCAGATTTCCTAGGGGTGGCTACACCTTC.

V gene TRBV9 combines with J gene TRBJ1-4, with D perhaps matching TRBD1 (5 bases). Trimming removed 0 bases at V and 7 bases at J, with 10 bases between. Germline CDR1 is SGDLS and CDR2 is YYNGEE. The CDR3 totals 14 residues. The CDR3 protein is CASSVDGRGEKLFF. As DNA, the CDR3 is TGTGCCAGCAGCGTAGATGGGAGGGGTGAAAAACTGTTTTTT. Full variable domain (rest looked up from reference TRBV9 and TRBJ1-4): DSGVTQTPKHLITATGQRVTLRCSPRSGDLSVYWYQQSLDQGLQFLIQYYNGEERAKGNILERFSAQQFPDLHSELNLSSLELGDSALYFCASSVDGRGEKLFFGSGTQLSVL.

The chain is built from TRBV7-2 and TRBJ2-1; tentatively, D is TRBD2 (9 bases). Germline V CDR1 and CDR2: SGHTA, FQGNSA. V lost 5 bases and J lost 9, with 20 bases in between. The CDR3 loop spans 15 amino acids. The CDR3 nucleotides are TGTGCCAGCAGCCCAGGGGGCGGGGGGGCATCTGAGCAGTTCTTC. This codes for CASSPGGGGASEQFF.

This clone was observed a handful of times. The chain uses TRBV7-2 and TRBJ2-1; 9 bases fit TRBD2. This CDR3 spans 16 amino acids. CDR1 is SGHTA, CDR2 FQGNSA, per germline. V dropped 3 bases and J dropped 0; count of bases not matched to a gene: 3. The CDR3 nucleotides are TGTGCCAGCAGCTTGGTAGCGGGGGCCTCCTACAATGAGCAGTTCTTC. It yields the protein CASSLVAGASYNEQFF.

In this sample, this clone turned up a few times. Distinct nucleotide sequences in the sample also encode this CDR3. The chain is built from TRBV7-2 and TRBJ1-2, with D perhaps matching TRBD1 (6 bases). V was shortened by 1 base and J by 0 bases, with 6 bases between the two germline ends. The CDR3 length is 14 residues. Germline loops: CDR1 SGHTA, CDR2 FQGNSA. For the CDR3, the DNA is TGTGCCAGCAGCTTAGAGGGGGCTAACTATGGCTACACCTTC. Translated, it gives CASSLEGANYGYTF.

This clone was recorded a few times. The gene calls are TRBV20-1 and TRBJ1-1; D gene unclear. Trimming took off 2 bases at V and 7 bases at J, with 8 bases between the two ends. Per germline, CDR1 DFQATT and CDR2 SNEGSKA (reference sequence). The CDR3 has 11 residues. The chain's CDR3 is CSARSSVEAFF. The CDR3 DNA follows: TGCAGTGCTAGATCCAGCGTTGAAGCTTTCTTT.